This T cell receptor (beta chain) was documented in a study of shared clonotypes between healthy human individuals. J was trimmed by 4 bases and V by 5 bases; bases with no gene match: 7. The CDR3 is made up of 14 amino acids. Germline CDR1 MNHEY, CDR2 SVGAGI. TCRdb's table, derived via immunoSEQ multiplex PCR, lists solely in-frame clones and lacks some. The sample includes roughly 530,000 clones, roughly 95% of them seen just once. Caucasian adults residing in Nashville, Tennessee made up all the donors. Sequenced material: naive CD4+ T cells sorted from blood. Described subset: CD45RA+ positively selected. This chain joins TRBV6-5 and TRBJ2-7; 8 nucleotides match TRBD2. This sequence originates from a woman under 40 in good health. This chain's CDR3 is CASSTAGAPYEQYF. The CDR3 coding sequence is TGTGCCAGCAGTACAGCGGGAGCTCCGTACGAGCAGTACTTC.